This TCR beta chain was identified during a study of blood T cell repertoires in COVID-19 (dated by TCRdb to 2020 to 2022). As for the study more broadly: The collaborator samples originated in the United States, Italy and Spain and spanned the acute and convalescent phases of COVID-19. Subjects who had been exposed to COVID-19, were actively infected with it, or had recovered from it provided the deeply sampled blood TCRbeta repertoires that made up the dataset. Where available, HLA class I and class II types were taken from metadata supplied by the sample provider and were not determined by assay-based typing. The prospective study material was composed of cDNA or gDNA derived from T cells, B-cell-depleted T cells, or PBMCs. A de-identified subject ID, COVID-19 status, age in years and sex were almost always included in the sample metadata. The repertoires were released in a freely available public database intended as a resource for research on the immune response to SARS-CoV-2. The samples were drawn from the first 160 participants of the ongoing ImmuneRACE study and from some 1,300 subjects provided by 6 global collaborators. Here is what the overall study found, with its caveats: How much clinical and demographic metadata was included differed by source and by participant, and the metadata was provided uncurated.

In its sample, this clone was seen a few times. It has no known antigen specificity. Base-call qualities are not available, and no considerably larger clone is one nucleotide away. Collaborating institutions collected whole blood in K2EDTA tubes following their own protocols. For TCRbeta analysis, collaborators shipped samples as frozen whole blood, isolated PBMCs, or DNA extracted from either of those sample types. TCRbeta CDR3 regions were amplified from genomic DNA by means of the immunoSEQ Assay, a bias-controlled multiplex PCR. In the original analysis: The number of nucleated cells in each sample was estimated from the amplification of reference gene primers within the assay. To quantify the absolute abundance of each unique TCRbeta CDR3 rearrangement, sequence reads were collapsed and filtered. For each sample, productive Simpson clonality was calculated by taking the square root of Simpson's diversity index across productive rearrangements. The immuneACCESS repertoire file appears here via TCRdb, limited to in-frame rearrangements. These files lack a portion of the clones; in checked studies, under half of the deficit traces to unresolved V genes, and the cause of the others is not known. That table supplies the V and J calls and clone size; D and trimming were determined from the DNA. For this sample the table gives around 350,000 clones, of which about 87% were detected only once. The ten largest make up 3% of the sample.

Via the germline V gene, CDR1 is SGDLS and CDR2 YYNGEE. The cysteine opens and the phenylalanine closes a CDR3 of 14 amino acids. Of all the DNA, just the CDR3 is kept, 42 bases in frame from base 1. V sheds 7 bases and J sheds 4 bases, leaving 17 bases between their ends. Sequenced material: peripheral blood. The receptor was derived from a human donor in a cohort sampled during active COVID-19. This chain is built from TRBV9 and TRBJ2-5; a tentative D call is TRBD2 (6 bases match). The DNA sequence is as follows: TGTGCCAGCGCCCCCGCGGGAACTAGAGAGACCCAGTACTTC. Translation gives CASAPAGTRETQYF.